There are many counts of the clone carrying this T cell receptor beta chain. The CDR3 has 14 amino acids. Germline CDR1 and CDR2: MNHEY and SVGAGI. V was cut by 1 base and J by 5 bases, with 11 bases left in between. These data belong to a study of spatial heterogeneity in lung cancer. About the study: Sequences of the beta chain were consistently detected in greater numbers than alpha-chain sequences. Raw sequencing reads included, on average, more than ten appearances of each unique TCR and UMI combination.

TCRdb reprocessed the 5' RACE reads via MiXCR and lists one record per CDR3 protein. The sample lists roughly 17,000 distinct CDR3 sequences, about a fifth seen once, with about 19% in the top ten. Time point indicated: sample taken at primary tumor resection. In each case, whole RNA from tumor, nontumor lung or frozen PBMC was sequenced unsorted. Donation came from around 77 patients with untreated early-stage non-small cell lung cancer. Specimen: PBMCs, collected at surgery. The gene calls are TRBV6-5 and TRBJ2-5, with TRBD1 as a possible D gene (5 bases). The TCR was taken from a female donor with early-stage non-small cell lung cancer. The CDR3 spells CASSYLAGSETQYF. The CDR3 DNA follows: TGTGCCAGCAGTTACTTGGCAGGGTCGGAGACCCAGTACTTC.